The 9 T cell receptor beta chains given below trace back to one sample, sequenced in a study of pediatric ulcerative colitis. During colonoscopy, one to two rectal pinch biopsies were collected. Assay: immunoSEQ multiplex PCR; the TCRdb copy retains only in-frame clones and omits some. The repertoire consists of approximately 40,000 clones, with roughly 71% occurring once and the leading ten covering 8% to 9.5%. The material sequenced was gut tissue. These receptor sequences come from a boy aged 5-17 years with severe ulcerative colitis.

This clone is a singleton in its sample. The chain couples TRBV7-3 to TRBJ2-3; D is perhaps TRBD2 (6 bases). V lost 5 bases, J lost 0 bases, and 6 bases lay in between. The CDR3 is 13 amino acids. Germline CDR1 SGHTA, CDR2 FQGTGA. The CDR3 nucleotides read TGTGCCAGCAGCGGGGGGAGCACAGATACGCAGTATTTT. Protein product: CASSGGSTDTQYF.

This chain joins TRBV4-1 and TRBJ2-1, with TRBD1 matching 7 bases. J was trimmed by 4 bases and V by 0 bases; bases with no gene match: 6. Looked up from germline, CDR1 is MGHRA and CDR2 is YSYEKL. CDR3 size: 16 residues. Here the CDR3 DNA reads TGCGCCAGCAGCCAAGATTTAGAGGGGGCATACAATGAGCAGTTCTTC. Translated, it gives CASSQDLEGAYNEQFF.

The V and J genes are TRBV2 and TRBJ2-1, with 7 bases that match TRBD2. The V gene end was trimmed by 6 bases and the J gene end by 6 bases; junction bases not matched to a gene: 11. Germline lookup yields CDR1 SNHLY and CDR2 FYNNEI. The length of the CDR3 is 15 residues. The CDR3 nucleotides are TGTGCCAGCAGCAGGACTAGTGGAATTTTCAATGAGCAGTTCTTC. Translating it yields CASSRTSGIFNEQFF.

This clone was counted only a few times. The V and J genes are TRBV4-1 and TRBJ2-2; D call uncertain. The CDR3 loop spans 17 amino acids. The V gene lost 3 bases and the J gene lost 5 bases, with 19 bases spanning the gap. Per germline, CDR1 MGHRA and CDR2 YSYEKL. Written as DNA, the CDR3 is TGCGCCAGCAGCCATCTTCGTCCAGAGGCTGGTACCGGGGAGCTGTTTTTT. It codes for CASSHLRPEAGTGELFF.

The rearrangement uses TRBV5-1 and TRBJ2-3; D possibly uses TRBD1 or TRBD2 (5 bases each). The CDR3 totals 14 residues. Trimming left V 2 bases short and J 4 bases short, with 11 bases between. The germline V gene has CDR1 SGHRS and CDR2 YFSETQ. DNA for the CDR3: TGCGCCAGCAGCTTTCTTGGGGGTCCAGATACGCAGTATTTT. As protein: CASSFLGGPDTQYF.

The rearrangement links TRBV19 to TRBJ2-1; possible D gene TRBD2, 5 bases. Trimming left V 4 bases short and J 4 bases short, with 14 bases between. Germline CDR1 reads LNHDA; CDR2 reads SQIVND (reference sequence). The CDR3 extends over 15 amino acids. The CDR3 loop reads CASSTDRRPYNEQFF. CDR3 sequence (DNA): TGTGCCAGTAGTACCGATAGGAGGCCATACAATGAGCAGTTCTTC. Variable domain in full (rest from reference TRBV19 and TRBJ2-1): DGGITQSPKYLFRKEGQNVTLSCEQNLNHDAMYWYRQDPGQGLRLIYYSQIVNDFQKGDIAEGYSVSREKKESFPLTVTSAQKNPTAFYLCASSTDRRPYNEQFFGPGTRLTVL.

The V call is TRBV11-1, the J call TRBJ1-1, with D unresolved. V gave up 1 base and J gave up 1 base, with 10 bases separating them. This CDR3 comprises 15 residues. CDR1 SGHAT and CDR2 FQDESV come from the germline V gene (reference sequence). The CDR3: CASSLDLVPNTEAFF. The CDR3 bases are TGTGCCAGCAGCTTAGATTTGGTGCCGAACACTGAAGCTTTCTTT. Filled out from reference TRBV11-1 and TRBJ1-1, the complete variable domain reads EAEVAQSPRYKITEKSQAVAFWCDPISGHATLYWYRQILGQGPELLVQFQDESVVDDSQLPKDRFSAERLKGVDSTLKIQPAELGDSAMYLCASSLDLVPNTEAFFGQGTRLTVV.

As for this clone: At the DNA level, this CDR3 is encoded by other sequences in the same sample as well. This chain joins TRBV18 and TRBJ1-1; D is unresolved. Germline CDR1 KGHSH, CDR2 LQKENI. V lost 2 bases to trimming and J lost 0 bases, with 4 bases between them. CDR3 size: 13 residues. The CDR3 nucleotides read TGTGCCAGCTCACCAGGGATGAACACTGAAGCTTTCTTT. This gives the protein CASSPGMNTEAFF.

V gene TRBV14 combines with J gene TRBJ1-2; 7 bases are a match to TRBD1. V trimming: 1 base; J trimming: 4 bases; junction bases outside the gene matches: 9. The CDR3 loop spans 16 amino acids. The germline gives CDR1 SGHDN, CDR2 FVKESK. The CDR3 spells CASSQVQYGTAYGYTF. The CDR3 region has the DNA TGTGCCAGCAGCCAAGTTCAATACGGGACAGCCTATGGCTACACCTTC.